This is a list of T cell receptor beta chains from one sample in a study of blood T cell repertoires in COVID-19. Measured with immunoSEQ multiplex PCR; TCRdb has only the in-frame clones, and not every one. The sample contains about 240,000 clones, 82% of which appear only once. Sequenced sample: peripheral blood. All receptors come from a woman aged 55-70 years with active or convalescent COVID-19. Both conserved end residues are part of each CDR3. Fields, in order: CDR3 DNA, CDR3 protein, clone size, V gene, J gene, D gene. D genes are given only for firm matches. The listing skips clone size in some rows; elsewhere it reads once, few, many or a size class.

TGTGCCAGCAGCTTAGGTGGAACCTCGGCAGGGCAGACCCAGTACTTC	CASSLGGTSAGQTQYF	once	TRBV7-2	TRBJ2-5	-
TGCGCCAGCAGCTTGGAACAGACAGGGACTAACTATGGCTACACCTTC	CASSLEQTGTNYGYTF	few	TRBV5-1	TRBJ1-2	TRBD1
TGTGCCAGCAGCTCACGACTAACAGATACGCAGTATTTT	CASSSRLTDTQYF	-	TRBV7-6	TRBJ2-3	-
TGTGCCTGGGCCCAGGGACTCGGCCCAGACACCATATATTTT	CAWAQGLGPDTIYF	-	TRBV30	TRBJ1-3	-
TGCGCCAGCAGCTTGGTGGGGACAGGGGCGGCAAGCTCCTACAATGAGCAGTTCTTC	CASSLVGTGAASSYNEQFF	-	TRBV5-1	TRBJ2-1	TRBD1
TGTGCCAGCAGCGACCGGACAGGATACTCTGGAAACACCATATATTTT	CASSDRTGYSGNTIYF	-	TRBV9	TRBJ1-3	TRBD1
TGTGCCAGCAGCGTGTCTAGCGGGGCCCGTGGAGAGACCCAGTACTTC	CASSVSSGARGETQYF	-	TRBV9	TRBJ2-5	TRBD2
TGTGCCAGCAGTACCCAGACAGGGGCTGGGGCCAACGTCCTGACTTTC	CASSTQTGAGANVLTF	-	TRBV6-2/TRBV6-3	TRBJ2-6	TRBD1
TGTGCCAGCAGCCAAGGAGGGCCGAGCACAGATACGCAGTATTTT	CASSQGGPSTDTQYF	once	TRBV7-3	TRBJ2-3	-
TGTGCCAGTAGTATAGAGCAGGGGGACACTGAAGCTTTCTTT	CASSIEQGDTEAFF	-	TRBV19	TRBJ1-1	TRBD1
TGTGCCAGCAGACAGGTACGGACACCCCTCCACTTT	CASRQVRTPLHF	-	TRBV6-5	TRBJ1-6	-
TGTGCCAGCAGCTTAGCGTCCGGGACCCAGTACTTC	CASSLASGTQYF	-	TRBV13	TRBJ2-5	-
TGTGCCAGCAGCGTAAGGAGGAGGGTTTTTGACTTC	CASSVRRRVFDF	once	TRBV9	TRBJ2-7	-
TGTGCCAGCAGCAGGGTAGGTGCACACTACAATGAGCAGTTCTTC	CASSRVGAHYNEQFF	once	TRBV27	TRBJ2-1	-
TGTGCCAGCAGCCCCACGGGCGGGCACAGGGGGGTGTCTGGGGCCAACGTCCTGACTTTC	CASSPTGGHRGVSGANVLTF	-	TRBV5-4	TRBJ2-6	TRBD1
TGTGCCAGCAGCTTCGTAAATAGCAATCAGCCCCAGCATTTT	CASSFVNSNQPQHF	-	TRBV7-2	TRBJ1-5	-
TGCAGCGTTGATGTACAGGACCCCTACGAGCAGTACTTC	CSVDVQDPYEQYF	-	TRBV29-1	TRBJ2-7	-
TGTGCCAGCAGCCCCTCACCGGGACAGGGGATTCCTGGGGCCAACGTCCTGACTTTC	CASSPSPGQGIPGANVLTF	-	TRBV7-9	TRBJ2-6	TRBD1
TGTGCCAGCAGCTTAAAACTGCGTAACTATGGCTACACCTTC	CASSLKLRNYGYTF	-	TRBV11-2	TRBJ1-2	-
TGTGCCAGCACCGACAGGGGGAAGAACACCGGGGAGCTGTTTTTT	CASTDRGKNTGELFF	-	TRBV6-6	TRBJ2-2	TRBD1
TGTGCCAGTAGTAGGGCTTCCGACAGGGTCAATCAGCCCCAGCATTTT	CASSRASDRVNQPQHF	-	TRBV19	TRBJ1-5	TRBD1
TGTGCCAGTAGTCGGACAGGGGATAGCTCCTACAATGAGCAGTTCTTC	CASSRTGDSSYNEQFF	-	TRBV19	TRBJ2-1	TRBD1
TGTGCCAGCAGCTTAGCGCGGGAAAAACTGTTTTTT	CASSLAREKLFF	-	TRBV7-2	TRBJ1-4	-
TGTGCCAGCAGCTGGACCGGGGGGCCCCGGGAGACCCAGTACTTC	CASSWTGGPRETQYF	-	TRBV7-3	TRBJ2-5	-
TGTGCCAGCAGCCAATGGACAGGGGTAGCTGGAAACACCATATATTTT	CASSQWTGVAGNTIYF	few	TRBV3-1/TRBV3-2	TRBJ1-3	TRBD1
TGCAGCGTCTCAGAGGGGGGGCGGACCACCGGGGAGCTGTTTTTT	CSVSEGGRTTGELFF	once	TRBV29-1	TRBJ2-2	-
TGTGCCTGGGTCAACTGGAGGGGAGGCTACACCTTC	CAWVNWRGGYTF	-	TRBV30	TRBJ1-2	-
TGTGCCAGTAGAGTGGGGCGCCTTGCAACTAATGAAAAACTGTTTTTT	CASRVGRLATNEKLFF	-	TRBV19	TRBJ1-4	-
TGTGCCAGCAGGGTACAGGGAGCGGGAAACACCATATATTTT	CASRVQGAGNTIYF	-	TRBV2	TRBJ1-3	-
TGTGCCAGCAGTACTGGACAGGACACCGGGGAGCTGTTTTTT	CASSTGQDTGELFF	-	TRBV6-5	TRBJ2-2	TRBD1
TGTGCCAGCATTAGGGACAGGGCTAACTATGGCTACACCTTC	CASIRDRANYGYTF	few	TRBV2	TRBJ1-2	TRBD1
TGCGCCAGCAGCCAAGGACCGACTAGCGGGGGACGTGGCGAGCAGTACTTC	CASSQGPTSGGRGEQYF	-	TRBV4-1	TRBJ2-7	TRBD2
TGCGCCAGCAGCTTGGAGGCCAGCTCCTGGAGTGGCTACACCTTC	CASSLEASSWSGYTF	-	TRBV5-1	TRBJ1-2	-
TGTGCCAGCACCGGGACAGGGGGCAACACCGGGGAGCTGTTTTTT	CASTGTGGNTGELFF	-	TRBV6-5	TRBJ2-2	TRBD1
TGTGCCAGCAGTTTAAGGGGACAGGGCACAGATACGCAGTATTTT	CASSLRGQGTDTQYF	-	TRBV27	TRBJ2-3	TRBD1